Shown below are 8 T cell receptor beta chains from a single sample sequenced in a study of regulatory T cells in long-lasting Graves disease. Time point defined: newly diagnosed GD, antithyroid drugs for less than 3 months. Preparation of the TCR library used RNA extracted from PBMCs. Investigators prepared the TCR beta libraries by applying iRepertoire HTBI primers and Arm-PCR of CDR3 regions. TCRdb processed the multiplex PCR reads anew with MiXCR; each CDR3 protein has one entry. The table lists 450,000 to 600,000 distinct CDR3 sequences, 13% of them singletons. These same data were also listed under a study on T cells in Graves' hyperthyroidism and ophthalmopathy.

The input for sequencing was peripheral blood mononuclear cells (PBMCs), taken at new diagnosis, from a patient treated with antithyroid drugs. These receptor sequences come from a man aged 25-45 years with Graves disease.

In this sample, this clonotype turned up many times. The V and J genes are TRBV29-1 and TRBJ2-3; D tentatively reads TRBD1 or TRBD2 (6 bases each). In germline, CDR1 is SQVTM, CDR2 ANQGSEA. The CDR3 is 13 residues long. Between the trimmed V and J ends, which lost 7 bases and 4 bases, there was a span of 15 bases. The CDR3 DNA follows: TGCAGCGCCAGGAGGGGGTCCGCAGATACGCAGTATTTT. It yields the protein CSARRGSADTQYF.

This clonotype was seen more than once but under ten times. The chain links TRBV29-1 to TRBJ1-2; 9 nucleotides line up with TRBD1. The germline V gene encodes CDR1 SQVTM and CDR2 ANQGSEA. Trimming took 1 base from V and 4 from J; bases not matched to a gene: 4. The CDR3 loop spans 14 amino acids. In DNA, the CDR3 is TGCAGCGTTGAAGTGGGACAGGGCGCCTATGGCTACACCTTC. Its translation: CSVEVGQGAYGYTF.

This clonotype was observed many times. The chain couples TRBV24-1 to TRBJ1-5, with 9 bases lining up with TRBD1. Germline-derived CDR1 and CDR2 are KGHDR and SFDVKD. Trimming cost V 5 bases and J 2 bases; bases outside gene matches: 3. The CDR3 has 15 amino acids. The CDR3 DNA is TGTGCCACCAGTGGGACAGGGGCGGGCAATCAGCCCCAGCATTTT. This sequence encodes CATSGTGAGNQPQHF.

This sequence joins TRBV27 and TRBJ1-1; 10 bases map to TRBD1. This CDR3 is 16 amino acids long. Looked up from germline, CDR1 is MNHEY and CDR2 is SMNVEV (reference sequence). V dropped 3 bases and J dropped 1; count of bases not matched to a gene: 5. CDR3 sequence reads: CASSFRRDRGNTEAFF. The CDR3 DNA is TGTGCCAGCAGTTTCCGCCGGGACAGGGGGAACACTGAAGCTTTCTTT.

The chain recombines TRBV5-1 with TRBJ2-2; 7 bases line up with TRBD1. CDR1 and CDR2 (germline): SGHRS, YFSETQ. The CDR3 contains 16 residues. With V trimmed by 2 bases and J by 5 bases, 9 bases remained unmatched. Here the CDR3 reads CASSLKRDSGTGELFF. The CDR3 region has the DNA TGCGCCAGCAGCTTAAAACGGGACAGTGGAACCGGGGAGCTGTTTTTT.

J is TRBJ2-2 and V is TRBV2, with D maybe TRBD2 (5 bases). Between the trimmed V and J ends, which lost 8 bases and 2 bases, there was a span of 9 bases. The CDR3 spans 13 residues. Germline V gene data show CDR1 as SNHLY and CDR2 as FYNNEI. CDR3 sequence reads: CASDRGNTGELFF. CDR3 sequence (DNA): TGTGCCAGCGACCGGGGAAACACCGGGGAGCTGTTTTTT.

Ten or more counts support this clonotype. The rearrangement links TRBV12-5 to TRBJ2-7; a weak D match, TRBD1 (7 bases). The CDR3 is 14 residues long. The germline V and J ends were trimmed by 1 base and 3 bases, with 10 bases remaining between them. The V gene's germline CDR1 is LGHNT and CDR2 FRNRAP. The CDR3 coding sequence is TGTGCTAGTGGTTTGGGCGGGACAGACTACGAGCAGTACTTC. Translating gives CASGLGGTDYEQYF.

This clonotype was seen only a few times. The V call is TRBV25-1, the J call TRBJ1-1, with TRBD1 as a possible D gene (5 bases). The length of the CDR3 is 13 residues. Per germline, CDR1 MGHDK and CDR2 SYGVNS. The V end was cut by 6 bases, the J end by 1 base, with 9 bases between. CDR3 loop: CASRYGGNTEAFF. In DNA, the CDR3 is TGTGCCAGCAGGTACGGGGGGAACACTGAAGCTTTCTTT.